The rows below give T cell receptor beta chains drawn from one sample of a study of CXCR3-negative and CXCR3-positive naive CD8 T cells. TCRdb re-called the 5' RACE reads; one entry per CDR3 protein, DNA not given. Recorded for this sample: approximately 100,000 distinct CDR3 sequences. Sample: naive CXCR3+ CD8+ T cells from blood. The source is a human donor in good health. Some clones in this sample may be carry-over from other donors' samples. The CDR3 runs from the conserved cysteine through the conserved F or W. The size of a clone is reported for some rows only, either as once, few or many, or as a class for expanded clones.

TRBV24-1	TRBJ2-7	-	CATSDFRTSGDSYEQYF
TRBV29-1	TRBJ2-1	-	CSVTRPNDRENEQFF
TRBV15	TRBJ1-2	-	CATSPEAGLTPYGYTF
TRBV6-6	TRBJ1-3	-	CASSYSLESAENGNTIYF
TRBV29-1	TRBJ2-7	-	CSVDGQGAGEQYF
TRBV4-1	TRBJ1-1	-	CASSQDPGLNTEAFF
TRBV20-1	TRBJ1-1	-	CSALRGNTEAFF
TRBV7-7	TRBJ1-2	-	CASTYRGWQDPGYTF
TRBV11-3	TRBJ2-2	-	CASSSGSFGTGELFF
TRBV12-3/TRBV12-4	TRBJ2-5	-	CASSPAGAAQETQYF
TRBV7-3	TRBJ1-1	medium-sized	CASSWTGNTEAFF
TRBV29-1	TRBJ2-1	-	CSVDVGRVNEQFF